A selection of T cell receptor beta chains follows, all from one sample in a study of blood T cell repertoires in COVID-19. Here immunoSEQ multiplex PCR was the method, and the copy in TCRdb shows in-frame clones only, minus some. Of about 240,000 clones in the sample, approximately 86% were seen once. What was sequenced was peripheral blood. The source is a man between 60 and 75 years old who had recovered from COVID-19. CDR3s include the opening cysteine and the closing phenylalanine or tryptophan. A D gene is named only where the DNA matches it firmly. Clone size is given for some rows only: seen once, a few or many times, or a class if the clone is expanded.

>TRBV9|.|TRBD2|TRBJ2-3
TGTGCCAGCAGCGTCATCCCGGGGGGGCCGGTAGATACGCAGTATTTT
CASSVIPGGPVDTQYF
>TRBV24-1|.|TRBD1|TRBJ2-2
TGTGCCACCAGTGAGGACAGGGCCCCCGGGGAGCTGTTTTTT
CATSEDRAPGELFF
>TRBV6-6|few|TRBD1|TRBJ2-2
TGTGCCAGCAGCCGAAGGCCCGGACAGGGCAACACCGGGGAGCTGTTTTTT
CASSRRPGQGNTGELFF
>TRBV19|.|.|TRBJ1-1
TGTGCCAGTAGTATAGAGACAGGGAACACTGAAGCTTTCTTT
CASSIETGNTEAFF
>TRBV7-2|.|.|TRBJ2-3
TGTGCCAGCAGCCCCCGTAGCAGAGATACGCAGTATTTT
CASSPRSRDTQYF
>TRBV28|.|.|TRBJ2-7
TGTGCCAGCAGTTTTACAGGACGCTACGAGCAGTACTTC
CASSFTGRYEQYF
>TRBV9|.|.|TRBJ1-1
TGTGCCAGCAGCGTAGTCTCGGGGTTAGGAACTGAAGCTTTCTTT
CASSVVSGLGTEAFF
>TRBV11-2|.|.|TRBJ2-2
TGTGCCAGCAGCTCCCACAATCAACGGAGGGGTACCGGGGAGCTGTTTTTT
CASSSHNQRRGTGELFF
>TRBV5-6|.|TRBD1|TRBJ1-2
TGTGCCAGCAGCCCTTACCTTAGGACAGGGGGTATTGGCTACACCTTC
CASSPYLRTGGIGYTF
>TRBV24-1|.|.|TRBJ2-2
TGTGCCACCTCCAGGGAGGTCACCGGGGAGCTGTTTTTT
CATSREVTGELFF
>TRBV5-4|.|.|TRBJ1-1
TGTGCCAGCAGCCATCCCACCCAGGGCCTTCGTGAAGCTTTCTTT
CASSHPTQGLREAFF
>TRBV5-1|.|TRBD1|TRBJ2-1
TGCGCCAGCAGCTGGGGTAACAGGGGCGCTGAGCAGTTCTTC
CASSWGNRGAEQFF
>TRBV12-5|.|.|TRBJ2-5
TGTGCTAGTGGCCTTCGGGGGGCGGAGGAGACCCAGTACTTC
CASGLRGAEETQYF
>TRBV6-2/TRBV6-3|.|TRBD2|TRBJ2-5
TGTGCCAGCAGTTACTCGACGACTAGCGGGGGGGCAGTCGGTGAGACCCAGTACTTC
CASSYSTTSGGAVGETQYF
>TRBV23-1|.|TRBD1|TRBJ1-4
TGCGCCAGCCACAGGGGACCAACTAATGAAAAACTGTTTTTT
CASHRGPTNEKLFF
>TRBV18|once|.|TRBJ2-2
TGTGCCAGCTCACCGGCAGGGCCCGGGGAGCTGTTTTTT
CASSPAGPGELFF
>TRBV5-8|.|.|TRBJ1-6
TGTGCCAGCCATAGACCCGGGACCGGGGGTTCACCCCTCCACTTT
CASHRPGTGGSPLHF
>TRBV6-5|once|.|TRBJ1-2
TGTGCCAGCAGTCCGGACACGACCTATGGCTACACCTTC
CASSPDTTYGYTF
>TRBV25-1|.|TRBD1|TRBJ2-3
TGTGCCAGCAGTGTTCCTCGGGACAGGGGGTTATCAGATACGCAGTATTTT
CASSVPRDRGLSDTQYF
>TRBV5-1|few|TRBD2|TRBJ2-1
TGCGCCAGCAGCCCCCTGCGGGGGGGGTACAATGAGCAGTTCTTC
CASSPLRGGYNEQFF
>TRBV18|.|TRBD1|TRBJ1-2
TGTGCCAGCTCACCTACCGGGACAGAAGGCTACACCTTC
CASSPTGTEGYTF
>TRBV20-1|few|.|TRBJ1-1
TGCAGTGCTAGTCCCAGAAATGAAGCTTTCTTT
CSASPRNEAFF
>TRBV7-9|.|TRBD1|TRBJ2-5
TGTGCCAGCAGCTTAGACTGGACAGGGGGAGAGACCCAGTACTTC
CASSLDWTGGETQYF
>TRBV6-1|.|.|TRBJ2-5
TGTGCCAGCAGTGAAGTCGTCACAGGGGGGGGGAAGGAGACCCAGTACTTC
CASSEVVTGGGKETQYF
>TRBV14|.|TRBD1|TRBJ1-5
TGTGCCAGCAGCCCCCCACCAATGGGACAGCTTCATTATAGCAATCAGCCCCAGCATTTT
CASSPPPMGQLHYSNQPQHF
>TRBV28|.|TRBD1|TRBJ2-2
TGTGCCAGCACTCCTCGAGGCAGGGGGCTGGGGGAGCTGTTTTTT
CASTPRGRGLGELFF
>TRBV9|once|TRBD1|TRBJ2-5
TGTGCCAGCAGCGTAGCTCGACAGGGCCGAGAGACCCAGTACTTC
CASSVARQGRETQYF
>TRBV10-3|.|.|TRBJ2-1
TGTGCCATCAGTGAGTTCCTAGCACAGTTCTTC
CAISEFLAQFF
>TRBV20-1|.|.|TRBJ1-2
TGCAGTGCTAGTTGGTTAGCTAACTATGGCTACACCTTC
CSASWLANYGYTF
>TRBV5-5|.|TRBD1|TRBJ2-1
TGTGCCAGCAGCTCTGTTGCCGGACAGGGATACAATGAGCAGTTCTTC
CASSSVAGQGYNEQFF
>TRBV5-4|.|.|TRBJ2-2
TGTGCCAGCAGTTACCAGGTCGGGAACACCGGGGAGCTGTTTTTT
CASSYQVGNTGELFF
>TRBV28|.|TRBD1|TRBJ1-5
TGTGCCAGCAGTCCCGGGACAGGGTTTCAGCCCCAGCATTTT
CASSPGTGFQPQHF
>TRBV24-1|.|.|TRBJ2-2
TGTGCCACCAGTGTCCCCGGCAGGGGGAACACCGGGGAGCTGTTTTTT
CATSVPGRGNTGELFF
>TRBV7-6|.|TRBD2|TRBJ2-3
TGTGCCAGCAGCCCGGGGGGAATAGCGGGGGGCCCCACAGATACGCAGTATTTT
CASSPGGIAGGPTDTQYF
>TRBV24-1|.|.|TRBJ2-6
TGTGCCACCAGTGGACGTCGGGGGGCCCCTAGCTCTGGGGCCAACGTCCTGACTTTC
CATSGRRGAPSSGANVLTF
>TRBV6-5|.|.|TRBJ1-5
TGTGCCAGCAGAAGACAGGATTTGAGCAATCAGCCCCAGCATTTT
CASRRQDLSNQPQHF
>TRBV18|.|TRBD1|TRBJ1-5
TGTGCCAGCTCACCACCCGGACAGGGTGGTCAGCCCCAGCATTTT
CASSPPGQGGQPQHF
>TRBV6-2/TRBV6-3|once|.|TRBJ2-7
TGTGCCAGCAGCTATACCTACGAGCAGTACTTC
CASSYTYEQYF
>TRBV2|.|TRBD2|TRBJ2-1
TGTGCCAGCAGTGCCCCGGGGGGGGCGCAGTCCTACAATGAGCAGTTCTTC
CASSAPGGAQSYNEQFF
>TRBV2|.|TRBD1|TRBJ1-5
TGTGCCAGCAGTGAAGACTCGGGACAGGTCAATCAGCCCCAGCATTTT
CASSEDSGQVNQPQHF